This T cell receptor (beta chain) was sequenced during a study of blood T cell repertoires in COVID-19. The authors' processing: Using reference gene primer amplification, nucleated cell counts were estimated. Profiling relied on immunoSEQ multiplex PCR, and the TCRdb table lists in-frame clones only, not all of them. V and J calls and clone size are given by that table; D and trimming were obtained from the DNA. The sample contains 500,000 to 600,000 clones, approximately 91% of which appear only once. Germline V gene lookup returns CDR1 DFQATT and CDR2 SNEGSKA (reference sequence). The CDR3 spans 11 residues. V dropped 3 bases and J dropped 7 bases, with 6 bases sitting between them.

The rearrangement joins TRBV20-1 to TRBJ2-2; D ambiguous. The specimen was peripheral blood. The sequence was collected from a woman in her forties or fifties with COVID-19, enrolled during active disease. CDR3 nucleotide sequence: TGCAGTGCTAGCTATGGCGGGGAGCTGTTTTTT. Encoded protein: CSASYGGELFF.